Listed here is a single T cell receptor (beta chain). Its recognized antigen is unknown. One base away there is no much larger clone; base qualities are not given. The data were obtained in a study of blood T cell repertoires in COVID-19 (dated by TCRdb to the early 2020s). For the wider study: Samples from collaborators originated in the United States, Italy and Spain and spanned both the acute and convalescent phases of COVID-19. The material from the prospective study consisted of cDNA or gDNA derived from T cells, B-cell-depleted T cells, or PBMCs. Subjects who had been exposed to COVID-19, were actively infected with it, or had recovered from it provided the deeply sampled blood TCRbeta repertoires that made up the dataset. The repertoires were released in a freely available public database intended as a resource for research on the immune response to SARS-CoV-2. Samples came from the ongoing ImmuneRACE study (first 160 participants) plus 1,254 subjects from 6 global collaborators. A de-identified subject ID, COVID-19 status, age in years and sex were almost always included in the sample metadata. HLA class I and class II types, where available, came from metadata supplied by the sample provider rather than from assay-based typing. On the study overall, not on this receptor specifically: Clinical and demographic metadata were provided uncurated, with the amount varying by source and participant.

Per the germline V gene (reference sequence), MNHEY is the CDR1 and SMNVEV is the CDR2. Unmatched junction bases come to 7, with V trimmed by 4 bases and J by 4 bases. Its CDR3 holds 15 amino acids, cysteine through phenylalanine. Left in the record is the CDR3 DNA by itself, 45 bases read in frame from the first base. Whole blood was collected in K2EDTA tubes by collaborating institutions according to the institutions' own protocols. Collaborator samples were shipped for TCRbeta analysis as frozen whole blood, isolated PBMCs, or DNA extracted from either sample type. TCRbeta CDR3 regions were amplified from genomic DNA by means of the immunoSEQ Assay, a bias-controlled multiplex PCR. In the paper's pipeline: Within the assay, amplification of reference gene primers was used to estimate how many nucleated cells each sample contained. Sequence reads were collapsed and filtered to measure the absolute abundance of every unique TCRbeta CDR3 rearrangement. Productive Simpson clonality was computed per sample as the square root of Simpson's diversity index over productive rearrangements. TCRdb stores this immuneACCESS table with in-frame sequences only. Part of the clones is absent; in the studies checked, under half of the shortfall reflects unresolved V genes, and no reason is known for the rest. From that table come the V and J calls and clone size; the DNA was used to work out D and trimming. This sample is represented by more than 14,000 clones; 85% to 95% of them were singletons. The ten largest clonotypes hold 7.6% of the sample.

The receptor comes from a human donor with active COVID-19. The donor label of this sample is uncertain. Sequenced sample: peripheral blood. The V and J genes are TRBV27 and TRBJ2-7; 10 junctional bases match TRBD2. The DNA sequence is TGTGCCAGCAGTTCCCCTAGCGGGAGTTCGTACGAGCAGTACTTC. It encodes CASSSPSGSSYEQYF.